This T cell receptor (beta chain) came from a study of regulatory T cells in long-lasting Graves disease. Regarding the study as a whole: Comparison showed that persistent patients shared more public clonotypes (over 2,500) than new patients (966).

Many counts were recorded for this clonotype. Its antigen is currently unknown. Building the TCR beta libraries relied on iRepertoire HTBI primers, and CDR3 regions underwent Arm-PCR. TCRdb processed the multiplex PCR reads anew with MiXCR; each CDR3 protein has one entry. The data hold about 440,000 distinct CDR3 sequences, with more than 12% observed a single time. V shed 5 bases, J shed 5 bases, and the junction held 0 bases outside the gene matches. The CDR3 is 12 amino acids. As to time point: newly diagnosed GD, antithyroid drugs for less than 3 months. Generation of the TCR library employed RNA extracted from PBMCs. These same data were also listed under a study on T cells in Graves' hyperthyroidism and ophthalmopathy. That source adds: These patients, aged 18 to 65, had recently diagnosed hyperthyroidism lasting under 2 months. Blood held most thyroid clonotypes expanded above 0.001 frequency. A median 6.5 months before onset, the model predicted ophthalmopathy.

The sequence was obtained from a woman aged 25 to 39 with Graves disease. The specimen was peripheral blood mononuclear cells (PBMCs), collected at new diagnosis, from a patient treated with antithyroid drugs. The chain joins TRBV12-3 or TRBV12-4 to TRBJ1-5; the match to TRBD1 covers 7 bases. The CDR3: CASSGTDQPQHF. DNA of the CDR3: TGTGCCAGCAGTGGGACAGATCAGCCCCAGCATTTT.